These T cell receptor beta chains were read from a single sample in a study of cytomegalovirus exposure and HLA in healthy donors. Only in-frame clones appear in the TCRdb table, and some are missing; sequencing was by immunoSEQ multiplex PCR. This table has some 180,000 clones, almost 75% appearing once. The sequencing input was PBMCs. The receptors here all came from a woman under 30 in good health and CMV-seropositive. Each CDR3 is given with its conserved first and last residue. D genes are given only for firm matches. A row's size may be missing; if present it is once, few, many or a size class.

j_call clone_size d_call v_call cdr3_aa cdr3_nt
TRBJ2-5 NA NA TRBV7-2 CASSLGRKETQYF TGTGCCAGCAGCTTAGGGAGAAAAGAGACCCAGTACTTC
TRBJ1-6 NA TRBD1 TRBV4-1 CASSARQGTYNSPLHF TGCGCCAGCAGCGCTCGACAGGGCACGTATAATTCACCCCTCCACTTT
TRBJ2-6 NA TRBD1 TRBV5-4 CASSNPEQGPYSGANVLTF TGTGCCAGCAGCAACCCGGAACAGGGGCCTTACTCTGGGGCCAACGTCCTGACTTTC
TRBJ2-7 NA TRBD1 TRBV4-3 CASSLGTGVYEQYF TGCGCCAGCAGTTTAGGGACAGGGGTTTACGAGCAGTACTTC
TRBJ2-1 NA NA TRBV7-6 CASSLRLRVSEQFF TGTGCCAGCAGCTTGAGACTCCGGGTTTCTGAGCAGTTCTTC
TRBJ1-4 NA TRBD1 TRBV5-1 CASSLAGQGNEKLFF TGCGCCAGCAGCTTGGCGGGACAGGGGAATGAAAAACTGTTTTTT
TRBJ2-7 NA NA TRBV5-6 CASSFEGGGTHEQYF TGTGCCAGCAGCTTTGAAGGGGGAGGGACCCACGAGCAGTACTTC
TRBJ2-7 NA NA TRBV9 CASSVGGLSHEQYF TGTGCCAGCAGCGTGGGGGGGCTCTCCCACGAGCAGTACTTC
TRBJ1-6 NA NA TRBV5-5 CASSTTNRVDSPLHF TGTGCCAGCAGCACCACTAACAGGGTGGACTCACCCCTCCACTTT
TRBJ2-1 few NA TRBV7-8 CASSLDRYGEQFF TGTGCCAGCAGCTTAGACCGATACGGTGAGCAGTTCTTC
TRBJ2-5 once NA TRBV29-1 CSVGRDSGAKTQYF TGCAGCGTTGGGCGGGACAGTGGGGCGAAGACCCAGTACTTC
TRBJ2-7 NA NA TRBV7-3 CASSSREGYEQYF TGTGCCAGCAGCTCAAGAGAGGGCTACGAGCAGTACTTC
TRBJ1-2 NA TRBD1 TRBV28 CASSSGQALYGYTF TGTGCCAGCAGTTCGGGACAGGCCCTCTATGGCTACACCTTC
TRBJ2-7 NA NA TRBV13 CASSFSTSYEQYF TGTGCCAGCAGCTTCTCCACTAGCTACGAGCAGTACTTC
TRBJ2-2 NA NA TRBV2 CASGRANTGELFF TGTGCCAGCGGGCGCGCGAACACCGGGGAGCTGTTTTTT
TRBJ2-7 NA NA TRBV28 CASILQGSSYEQYF TGTGCCAGCATCCTCCAGGGGAGTTCCTACGAGCAGTACTTC
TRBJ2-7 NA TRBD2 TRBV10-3 CAISDRTSGNEQYF TGTGCCATCAGTGATAGGACTAGCGGTAACGAGCAGTACTTC
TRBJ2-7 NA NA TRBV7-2 CASSLWQGGPYEQYF TGTGCCAGCAGCTTATGGCAGGGGGGACCCTACGAGCAGTACTTC
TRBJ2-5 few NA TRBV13 CASSLIGGHQETQYF TGTGCCAGCAGCTTAATCGGGGGGCACCAAGAGACCCAGTACTTC
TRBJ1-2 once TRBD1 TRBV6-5 CASSSGTGGWGYTF TGTGCCAGCAGCTCCGGGACAGGGGGTTGGGGCTACACCTTC
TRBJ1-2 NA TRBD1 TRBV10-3 CAISEGTGDYGYTF TGTGCCATCAGTGAGGGGACAGGGGACTATGGCTACACCTTC
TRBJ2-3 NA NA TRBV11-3 CASSPSAATSTDTQYF TGTGCCAGCAGCCCGTCGGCGGCTACGAGCACAGATACGCAGTATTTT
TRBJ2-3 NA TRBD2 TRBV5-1 CASSLWLAGAGGTDTQYF TGCGCCAGCAGCTTGTGGCTAGCGGGGGCAGGAGGCACAGATACGCAGTATTTT
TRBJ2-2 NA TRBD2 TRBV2 CASSEKAGGPGTGELFF TGTGCCAGCAGTGAAAAAGCGGGGGGGCCGGGAACCGGGGAGCTGTTTTTT
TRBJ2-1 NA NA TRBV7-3 CASSLTAANEQFF TGTGCCAGCAGCTTAACGGCCGCCAATGAGCAGTTCTTC
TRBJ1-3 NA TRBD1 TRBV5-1 CASSLPGTAGNTIYF TGCGCCAGCAGTTTACCCGGGACAGCGGGAAACACCATATATTTT
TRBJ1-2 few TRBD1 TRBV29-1 CSVDQGAPEGYTF TGCAGCGTTGACCAGGGGGCTCCAGAAGGCTACACCTTC
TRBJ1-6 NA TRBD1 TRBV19 CASSISLDRGLADSPLHF TGTGCCAGTAGTATATCTTTGGACAGGGGGCTTGCGGATTCACCCCTCCACTTT
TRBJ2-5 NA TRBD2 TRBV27 CASSLSWASGQETQYF TGTGCCAGCAGTTTATCTTGGGCTAGCGGGCAAGAGACCCAGTACTTC
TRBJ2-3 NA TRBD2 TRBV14 CASSRPGTSGGADTQYF TGTGCCAGCAGCCGACCCGGGACTAGCGGGGGGGCAGATACGCAGTATTTT
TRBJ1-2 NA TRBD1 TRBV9 CASSVQGTYGYTF TGTGCCAGCAGTGTACAGGGGACGTATGGCTACACCTTC
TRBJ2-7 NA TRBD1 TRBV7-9 CSSSTDRGIAYEQYF TGTTCCAGCAGCACGGACAGGGGGATAGCATACGAGCAGTACTTC
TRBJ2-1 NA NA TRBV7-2 CASSLSVGTSYNEQFF TGTGCCAGCAGCTTGAGCGTCGGAACCTCCTACAATGAGCAGTTCTTC
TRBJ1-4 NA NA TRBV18 CASSTDPWREKLFF TGTGCCAGCTCTACCGATCCCTGGAGGGAAAAACTGTTTTTT
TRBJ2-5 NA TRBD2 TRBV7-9 CASSPGGKGETQYF TGTGCCAGCAGCCCGGGGGGGAAAGGAGAGACCCAGTACTTC
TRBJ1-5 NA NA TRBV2 CASSDGEGTPQPQHF TGTGCCAGCAGTGACGGGGAGGGGACCCCTCAGCCCCAGCATTTT
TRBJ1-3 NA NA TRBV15 CATSREGAIGNTIYF TGTGCCACCAGCAGAGAAGGGGCGATTGGAAACACCATATATTTT
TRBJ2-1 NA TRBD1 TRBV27 CASSLGQGGYNEQFF TGTGCCAGCAGTTTAGGACAGGGGGGCTACAATGAGCAGTTCTTC
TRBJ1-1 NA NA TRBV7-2 CASSFGGARNTEAFF TGTGCCAGCAGCTTTGGGGGGGCGCGGAACACTGAAGCTTTCTTT
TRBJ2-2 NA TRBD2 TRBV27 CASSWTSDTGELFF TGTGCCAGCAGTTGGACTAGCGACACCGGGGAGCTGTTTTTT
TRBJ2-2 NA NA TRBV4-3 CASSLHLQGAGELFF TGCGCCAGCAGCCTTCATTTACAGGGAGCCGGGGAGCTGTTTTTT
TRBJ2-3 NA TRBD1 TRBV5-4 CASRYGRQGPDTQYF TGTGCCAGCAGGTATGGGAGACAGGGCCCAGATACGCAGTATTTT
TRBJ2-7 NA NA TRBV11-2 CASSLGHGGFWEQYF TGTGCCAGCAGCCTCGGACACGGGGGATTTTGGGAGCAGTACTTC